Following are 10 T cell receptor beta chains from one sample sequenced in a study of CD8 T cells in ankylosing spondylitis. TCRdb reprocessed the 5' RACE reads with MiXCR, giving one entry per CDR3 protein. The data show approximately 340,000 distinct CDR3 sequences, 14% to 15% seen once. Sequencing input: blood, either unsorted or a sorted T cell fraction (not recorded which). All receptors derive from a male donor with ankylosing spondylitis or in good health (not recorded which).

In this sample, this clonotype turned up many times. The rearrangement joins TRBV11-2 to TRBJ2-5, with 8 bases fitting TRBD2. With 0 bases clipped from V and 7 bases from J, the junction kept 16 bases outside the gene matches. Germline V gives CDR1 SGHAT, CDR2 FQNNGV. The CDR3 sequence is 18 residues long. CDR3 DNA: TGTGCCAGCAGCTTAGATCGTGGCGGGGTAGCGGGGTCAGGGACCCAGTACTTC. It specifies CASSLDRGGVAGSGTQYF.

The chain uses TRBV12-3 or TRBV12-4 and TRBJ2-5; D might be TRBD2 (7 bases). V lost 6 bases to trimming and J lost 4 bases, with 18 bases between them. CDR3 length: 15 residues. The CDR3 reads CASRESRGGTETQYF. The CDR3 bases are TGTGCCAGCAGAGAGAGTCGCGGGGGCACAGAGACCCAGTACTTC.

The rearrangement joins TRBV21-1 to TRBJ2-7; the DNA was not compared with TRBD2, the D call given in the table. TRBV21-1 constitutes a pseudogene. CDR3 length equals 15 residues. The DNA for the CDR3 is TGTGCCAGCAGCAAAAGAAATAGCGGGCAATACGAGCAGTACTTC. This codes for CASSKRNSGQYEQYF.

The CDR3 bases are TGTGCCATCGGGAGGGGGACAGGGAACACTGAAGCTTTCTTT. As protein: CAIGRGTGNTEAFF. J is TRBJ1-1 and V is TRBV27, with TRBD1 identical over 8 bases. This CDR3 comprises 14 residues. V gave up 10 bases and J gave up 1 base; unmatched junction bases: 8. CDR1 and CDR2 from the germline V gene are MNHEY and SMNVEV (reference sequence).

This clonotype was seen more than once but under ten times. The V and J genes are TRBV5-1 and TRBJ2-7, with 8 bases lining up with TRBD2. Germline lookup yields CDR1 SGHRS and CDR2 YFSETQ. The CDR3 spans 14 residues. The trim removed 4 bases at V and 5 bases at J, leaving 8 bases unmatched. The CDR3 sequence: CASSGGLARDEQYF. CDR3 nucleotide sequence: TGCGCCAGCAGCGGTGGACTAGCTCGGGACGAGCAGTACTTC.

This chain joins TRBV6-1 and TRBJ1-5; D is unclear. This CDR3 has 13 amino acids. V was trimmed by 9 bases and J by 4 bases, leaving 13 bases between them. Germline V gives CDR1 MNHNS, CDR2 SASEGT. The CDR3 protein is CARAGSTNQPQHF. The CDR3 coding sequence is TGTGCCAGGGCGGGCTCTACGAATCAGCCCCAGCATTTT.

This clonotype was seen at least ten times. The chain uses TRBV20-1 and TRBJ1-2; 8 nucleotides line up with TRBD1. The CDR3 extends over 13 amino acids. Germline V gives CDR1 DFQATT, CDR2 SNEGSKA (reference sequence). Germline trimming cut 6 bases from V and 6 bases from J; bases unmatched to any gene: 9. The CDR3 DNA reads TGCAGTGCCCCGACAGGGGTGAAGGATGGCTACACCTTC. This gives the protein CSAPTGVKDGYTF.

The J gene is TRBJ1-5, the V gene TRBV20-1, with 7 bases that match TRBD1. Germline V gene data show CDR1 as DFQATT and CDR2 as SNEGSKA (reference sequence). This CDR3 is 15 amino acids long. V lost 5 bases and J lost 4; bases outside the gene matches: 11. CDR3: CSAPRATGINQPQHF. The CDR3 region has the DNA TGCAGTGCTCCCCGAGCGACAGGGATTAATCAGCCCCAGCATTTT.

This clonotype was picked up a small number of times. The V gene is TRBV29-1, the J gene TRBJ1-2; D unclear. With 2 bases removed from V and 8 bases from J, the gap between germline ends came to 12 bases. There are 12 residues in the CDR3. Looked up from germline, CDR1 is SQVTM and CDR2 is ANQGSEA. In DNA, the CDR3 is TGCAGCGTTGAACGCGGGCCTCCGGGCTACACCTTC. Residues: CSVERGPPGYTF. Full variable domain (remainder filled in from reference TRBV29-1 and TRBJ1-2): SAVISQKPSRDICQRGTSLTIQCQVDSQVTMMFWYRQQPGQSLTLIATANQGSEATYESGFVIDKFPISRPNLTFSTLTVSNMSPEDSSIYLCSVERGPPGYTFGSGTRLTVV.

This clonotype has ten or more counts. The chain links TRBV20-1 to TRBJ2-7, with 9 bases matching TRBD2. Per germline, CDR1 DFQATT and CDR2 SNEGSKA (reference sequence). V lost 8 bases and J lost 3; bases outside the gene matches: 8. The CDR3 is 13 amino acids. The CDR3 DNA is TGCAGTACCGGGGTAGCGGGAGTCTACGAGCAGTACTTC. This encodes CSTGVAGVYEQYF.